A selection of T cell receptor beta chains follows, all from one sample in a study of shared clonotypes between healthy human individuals. Data came from immunoSEQ multiplex PCR; TCRdb stores just in-frame clones and leaves some out. The sample lists 2 million to 3 million clones, under 95% occurring once. The sequenced material came from naive CD4+ T cells from PBMCs. Receptors originate from a man between 18 and 29 years old in good health. Some clones in this sample may be carry-over from other donors' samples. Each CDR3 is given with its conserved first and last residue. A D gene is named only where the DNA matches it firmly. Size tells how often a clone was seen (once, few, many) or the class of an expanded clone, and some rows leave it out.

>once|TRBJ2-2|TRBD1|TRBV9
TGTGCCAGCAGCGCCAACAGGGGTCACGGGGAGCTGTTTTTT
CASSANRGHGELFF
>NA|TRBJ2-1|NA|TRBV11-2
TGTGCCAGCAGCTCACTGACTAGATTGGGTGAGCAGTTCTTC
CASSSLTRLGEQFF
>NA|TRBJ2-3|NA|TRBV20-1
TGCAGTGCCCATTTCACAGATACGCAGTATTTT
CSAHFTDTQYF
>NA|TRBJ1-1|NA|TRBV5-4
TGTGCCAGCAGCTTTCTCGACACTGAAGCTTTCTTT
CASSFLDTEAFF
>NA|TRBJ2-7|NA|TRBV29-1
TGCAGCGTGGCCGAGGGGGTCCACGAGCAGTACTTC
CSVAEGVHEQYF
>once|TRBJ2-7|NA|TRBV10-1
TGCGCCAGCAGTGAGAGTTCTTTCGTGGGAACGGGGTACGAGCAGTACTTC
CASSESSFVGTGYEQYF
>NA|TRBJ2-5|NA|TRBV7-9
TGTGCCAGCAGCCCCTCGAGGAGTGGGGAGACCCAGTACTTC
CASSPSRSGETQYF
>NA|TRBJ2-7|NA|TRBV29-1
TGCAGCGTTAGACCGGGGGCCTCTGCCGAGCAGTACTTC
CSVRPGASAEQYF
>NA|TRBJ2-7|NA|TRBV28
TGTGCCAGCAGTTTAGGAGGCACGGGCTCCTACGAGCAGTACTTC
CASSLGGTGSYEQYF
>NA|TRBJ2-7|NA|TRBV5-1
TGCGCCAGCAGCCCCGCGGACAGCTACGAGCAGTACTTC
CASSPADSYEQYF
>NA|TRBJ1-1|NA|TRBV7-2
TGTGCCAGCAGCCGAAATCGGATCGGCGGGAACACTGAAGCTTTCTTT
CASSRNRIGGNTEAFF
>once|TRBJ1-2|NA|TRBV6-5
TGTGCCAGCAGGTCCGGGCCGCCTCCGGGCTACACCTTC
CASRSGPPPGYTF
>NA|TRBJ1-1|NA|TRBV18
TGTGCCAGCACACCGAGAGGGAAGAACACTGAAGCTTTCTTT
CASTPRGKNTEAFF
>NA|TRBJ2-7|NA|TRBV5-1
TGCGCCAGCAGCCCGCGCGGGACCCCCGGGGCCTACGAGCAGTACTTC
CASSPRGTPGAYEQYF
>NA|TRBJ2-3|NA|TRBV4-1
TGCGCCAGCAGCCAATCCCGGCAGGGGAGACCAGATACGCAGTATTTT
CASSQSRQGRPDTQYF
>NA|TRBJ1-5|NA|TRBV19
TGTGCCAGTACCCGGGGTAGCAATCAGCCCCAGCATTTT
CASTRGSNQPQHF
>NA|TRBJ2-7|NA|TRBV9
TGTGCCAGCAGCGTAGGGATACGGCACTCCTACGAGCAGTACTTC
CASSVGIRHSYEQYF
>NA|TRBJ2-2|NA|TRBV6-6
TGTGCCAGCAGGAGGGGGGACACCGGGGAGCTGTTTTTT
CASRRGDTGELFF
>NA|TRBJ2-5|NA|TRBV5-1
TGCGCCAGCAGCTTGGGTGAGCACAGCTCGGCCCAGTACTTC
CASSLGEHSSAQYF
>NA|TRBJ1-1|NA|TRBV9
TGTGCCAGCAGCGAGCAGACGGGGATGAACACTGAAGCTTTCTTT
CASSEQTGMNTEAFF
>NA|TRBJ2-7|NA|TRBV27
TGTGCCAGCAGTTTCAAGATCGTCAGGGACCCCTACGAGCAGTACTTC
CASSFKIVRDPYEQYF
>NA|TRBJ2-7|TRBD2|TRBV5-4
TGTGCCAGCAGCTCCTCCCTGGGGAGGGATCTCTACGAGCAGTACTTC
CASSSSLGRDLYEQYF
>NA|TRBJ2-7|NA|TRBV6-5
TGTGCCAGCAGTTACCGGGCGATCGACGAGCAGTACTTC
CASSYRAIDEQYF
>NA|TRBJ2-2|NA|TRBV5-6
TGTGCCAGCAGCTTGCCGGGCTCGAACACCGGGGAGCTGTTTTTT
CASSLPGSNTGELFF
>NA|TRBJ1-2|NA|TRBV10-1
TGCGCCAGCCCCAAGGGGGGACCCCCTAACTATGGCTACACCTTC
CASPKGGPPNYGYTF
>NA|TRBJ1-4|NA|TRBV28
TGTGCCAGCAGCCCTGCTACGGGAAAATTTAATGAAAAACTGTTTTTT
CASSPATGKFNEKLFF
>NA|TRBJ1-1|NA|TRBV7-2
TGTGCCAGCAAACGCGCCTGGGGGGCTGGCACTGAAGCTTTCTTT
CASKRAWGAGTEAFF
>NA|TRBJ1-1|NA|TRBV5-1
TGCGCCAGCAGCCTACAGCTAAACACTGAAGCTTTCTTT
CASSLQLNTEAFF